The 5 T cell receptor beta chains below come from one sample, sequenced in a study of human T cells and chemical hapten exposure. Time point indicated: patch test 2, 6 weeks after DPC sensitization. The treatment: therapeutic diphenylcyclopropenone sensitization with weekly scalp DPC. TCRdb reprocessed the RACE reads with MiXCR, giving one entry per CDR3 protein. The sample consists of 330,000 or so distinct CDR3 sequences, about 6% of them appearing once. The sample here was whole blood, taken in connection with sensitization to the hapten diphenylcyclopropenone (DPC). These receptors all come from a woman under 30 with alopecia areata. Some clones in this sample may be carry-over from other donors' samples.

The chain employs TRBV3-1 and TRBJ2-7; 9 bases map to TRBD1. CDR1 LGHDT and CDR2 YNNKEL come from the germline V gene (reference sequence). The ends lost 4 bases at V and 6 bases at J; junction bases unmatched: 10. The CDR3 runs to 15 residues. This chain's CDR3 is CASSPYRGRHPEQYF. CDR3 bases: TGTGCCAGCAGCCCTTACAGGGGGCGACATCCCGAGCAGTACTTC.

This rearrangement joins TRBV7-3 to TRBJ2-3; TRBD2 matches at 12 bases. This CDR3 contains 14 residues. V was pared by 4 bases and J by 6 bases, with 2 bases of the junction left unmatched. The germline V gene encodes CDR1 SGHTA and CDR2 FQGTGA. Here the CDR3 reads CASSSGTSGDTQYF. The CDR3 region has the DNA TGTGCCAGCAGCTCCGGGACTAGCGGGGATACGCAGTATTTT.

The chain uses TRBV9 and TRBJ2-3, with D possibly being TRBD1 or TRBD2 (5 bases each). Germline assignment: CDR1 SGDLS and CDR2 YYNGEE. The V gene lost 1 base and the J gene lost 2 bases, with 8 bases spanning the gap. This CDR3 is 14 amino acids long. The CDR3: CASSVNGATDTQYF. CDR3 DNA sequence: TGTGCCAGCAGCGTAAACGGGGCCACAGATACGCAGTATTTT.

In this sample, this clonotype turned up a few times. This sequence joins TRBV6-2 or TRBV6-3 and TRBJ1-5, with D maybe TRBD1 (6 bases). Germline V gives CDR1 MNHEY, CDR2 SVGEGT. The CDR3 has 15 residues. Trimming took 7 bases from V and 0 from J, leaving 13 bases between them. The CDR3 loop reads CASTRTANSNQPQHF. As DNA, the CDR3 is TGTGCCAGCACCCGGACAGCAAATAGCAATCAGCCCCAGCATTTT.

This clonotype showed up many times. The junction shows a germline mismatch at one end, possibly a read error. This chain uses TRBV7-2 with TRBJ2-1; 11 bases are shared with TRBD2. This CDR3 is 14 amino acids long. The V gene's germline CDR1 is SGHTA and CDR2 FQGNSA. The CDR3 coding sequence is TGTGCCAGCAGCTTAGTTAGCGGGGGGGCCTGGCTTCTCTTC. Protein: CASSLVSGGAWLLF.